The rows below give T cell receptor beta chains drawn from one sample of a study of regulatory T cells in long-lasting Graves disease. A single record per CDR3 protein comes from TCRdb applying MiXCR to the multiplex PCR reads. The table has roughly 510,000 distinct CDR3 sequences, about 16% seen once; the top ten hold around 12%. These data also formed part of another study, on T cells in Graves' hyperthyroidism and ophthalmopathy.

The sequences come from peripheral blood mononuclear cells (PBMCs), collected at new diagnosis, from a patient treated with antithyroid drugs. These receptors were collected from a man aged 18 to 30 with Graves disease. CDR3s include the opening cysteine and the closing phenylalanine or tryptophan. Fields, in order: D gene, clone size, V gene, CDR3 length, J gene, CDR3 DNA, CDR3 protein. The D gene is left open where the match is weak. Clone size is stated in some rows and not others, as once, few, many or a class when expanded.

TRBD1	.	TRBV9	17	TRBJ1-1	TGTGCCAGCAGCGTAGATGCCCGGACAGGGGTTTACACTGGAGCTTTCTTT	CASSVDARTGVYTGAFF
.	many	TRBV20-1	15	TRBJ1-5	TGCAGTGCCAGTCCTCAGGGTAGGAGCAATCAGCCCCAGCATTTT	CSASPQGRSNQPQHF
.	many	TRBV29-1	12	TRBJ1-1	TGCAGCGCAGGACAGTGGAACACTGAAGCTTTCTTT	CSAGQWNTEAFF
TRBD1	many	TRBV3-1	15	TRBJ2-7	TGTGCCAGCAGCCAATTCCCGGGACAGTCCTACGAGCAGTACTTC	CASSQFPGQSYEQYF
.	many	TRBV7-8	15	TRBJ1-1	TGTGCCAGCAGCGGTCGGATATCGGGGAACACTGAAGCTTTCTTT	CASSGRISGNTEAFF
.	few	TRBV7-9	17	TRBJ1-1	TGTGCCAGCAGCTTAGAGAGTCCGGGACACTGGAACACTGAAGCTTTCTTT	CASSLESPGHWNTEAFF
.	few	TRBV27	16	TRBJ2-1	TGTGCCAGCAGTTTCGGCCGGGACTGGGGGGTTTATGAGCAGTTCTTC	CASSFGRDWGVYEQFF
.	.	TRBV29-1	14	TRBJ2-7	TGCAGCGTTGAAGACACTAGTAGATCAGACGAGCAGTACTTC	CSVEDTSRSDEQYF
TRBD2	few	TRBV2	16	TRBJ2-3	TGTGCCAGCAGCAAACCCGGGACTATGAGCACAGATACGCAGTATTTT	CASSKPGTMSTDTQYF
TRBD1	many	TRBV12-3/TRBV12-4	13	TRBJ1-1	TGTGCCAGCAACTCCGACAGGGGCACTGAAGCTTTCTTT	CASNSDRGTEAFF
.	many	TRBV30	13	TRBJ1-1	TGTGCCTGGGGGTTAGAGATGAACACTGAAGCTTTCTTT	CAWGLEMNTEAFF
.	few	TRBV20-1	13	TRBJ2-3	TGCAGTGCTAGTTTCCCAGGGCCCGATACGCAGTATTTT	CSASFPGPDTQYF
TRBD2	few	TRBV5-1	16	TRBJ2-1	TGCGCCAGCAGCTTGGCGACTAGCGGATTTTGGGATGAGCAGTTCTTC	CASSLATSGFWDEQFF
.	.	TRBV10-2	13	TRBJ1-5	TGCGCCAGCAGTTTGGATAGCAATCAGCCCCAGCAGTTT	CASSLDSNQPQQF
.	many	TRBV20-1	15	TRBJ2-7	TGCAGTGCTAGAGGAACTCAGGGAGTTACCTACGAGCAGTACTTC	CSARGTQGVTYEQYF
TRBD2	many	TRBV28	17	TRBJ2-3	TGTGCCAGCAGTCCGCGCACTAGCGGGAGTTTCACAGATACGCAGTATTTT	CASSPRTSGSFTDTQYF
.	once	TRBV6-2/TRBV6-3	14	TRBJ2-7	TGTGCCAGCAGTTACTCGAAGAGCCCTTACGAGCAGTACTTC	CASSYSKSPYEQYF
.	.	TRBV11-2	15	TRBJ2-5	TGTGCCAGCAGCTCCGGGACACCTCGTTCCCAGACCCAGTACTTC	CASSSGTPRSQTQYF
.	.	TRBV6-1	17	TRBJ2-6	TGTGCCAGCTGCCCGGGGGACGGGAGCTCTGGGGCCAACGTCCTGACTTTC	CASCPGDGSSGANVLTF
TRBD1	.	TRBV6-2/TRBV6-3	16	TRBJ2-2	TGTGCCAGCAGGATACCGGGACAGGTGGACACCGGGGAGCTGTTTTTT	CASRIPGQVDTGELFF
TRBD1	.	TRBV28	15	TRBJ1-4	TGTGCCACGATTGTAGCAGGGGGACCCTATGAAAAACTGTTTTTT	CATIVAGGPYEKLFF
.	many	TRBV6-1	11	TRBJ2-3	TGTGCCACCGCTGACCCTTTTACGCAGTATTTT	CATADPFTQYF
.	few	TRBV7-9	15	TRBJ2-1	TGTGCCAGCAGCTTAGCAGGGGACACCTACAATGAGCAGTTCTTC	CASSLAGDTYNEQFF
.	.	TRBV12-5	15	TRBJ2-7	TGTGCTAGTGGTTCCTGGAGTACAGGGACGAGCGAGCAGTACTTC	CASGSWSTGTSEQYF
.	.	TRBV30	18	TRBJ1-4	TGTGCCTGGAGTGTACGATTGGGGTATGTCGGAGAAAATGAAAAACTGTTTTTT	CAWSVRLGYVGENEKLFF
TRBD2	.	TRBV6-2/TRBV6-3	14	TRBJ2-7	TGTGCCAGCATTCACGCGGGAGGTTCCTACGAGCAGTACTTC	CASIHAGGSYEQYF
.	few	TRBV4-1	16	TRBJ1-4	TGCGCCAGCAGCCGTGGGAGGGCGGCAACTAATGAAAAACTGTTTTTT	CASSRGRAATNEKLFF
.	many	TRBV30	15	TRBJ1-2	TGTGCCTGGAGTGACAGGGCCCACTCTAGGTATGGCTACACCTTC	CAWSDRAHSRYGYTF